The sequence of this T cell receptor (beta chain) was determined in a study of control samples from healthy donors and cancer patients (dated by TCRdb to the early 2020s). This clone came up once. There is no known antigen for this receptor. Nothing much larger sits one base from this clone, and base qualities are not available. Libraries came from the immunoSEQ multiplex PCR assay. The immuneACCESS repertoire file appears here via TCRdb, limited to in-frame rearrangements. These files lack a portion of the clones; in checked studies, under half of the deficit traces to unresolved V genes, and the cause of the others is not known. This sample comprises over 50,000 clones, 70% to 90% of them detected only once. In total, the top ten clones hold about 3.5% of the sample. The germline V gene (reference sequence) supplies CDR1 SEHNR and CDR2 FQNEAQ. From V the trimming removes 5 bases and from J it removes 6 bases, while the gene matches leave 17 bases of the junction unaccounted for. The CDR3 sequence holds 18 residues, the cysteine and phenylalanine included. Kept here is only the CDR3 DNA, which spans 54 bases and is read in frame from base 1.

The sample consisted of blood. The sequence came from a man aged 50 to 60 in good health. The rearrangement joined TRBV7-9 to TRBJ2-2; TRBD1 fits 8 bases in the junction. In nucleotide form, the sequence is TGTGCCAGCAGCCCGTCTGACCGGGGGCAGGGGGCATCCGGGGAGCTGTTTTTT. Its translation is CASSPSDRGQGASGELFF.